This TCR beta chain appears in the sequencing data of a study of CD8 T cells in acute hepatitis C reinfection. Background on the study: CD8+ T cells recognizing the HCV NS3-1073 epitope were profiled acutely and after viral clearance. Regarding the study as a whole: CDR3 sequences shared with other epitopes were rare. One of thirteen outcome-independent public clonotypes used V04-02/J02-02.

Regarding this clone: Its antigen is undetermined.

The time point denotes: naive CD8 control sorted from an acute-time-point sample. Sequencing was performed with immunoSEQ multiplex PCR; in TCRdb, only in-frame clones are kept and a portion is missing. The sample contains some 40,000 clones, 85% to 90% of which appear only once. The clonotype was recovered from a man between 25 and 39 years old with chronic hepatitis C. The sample was naive CD8+ T cells from PBMCs.

CDR3 sequence reads: CASSQPRGLWEGLGEQFF. Written as DNA, the CDR3 is TGTGCCAGCAGTCAGCCCCGGGGGTTATGGGAGGGCCTCGGTGAGCAGTTCTTC. The chain has TRBV7-6 and TRBJ2-1; 7 bases are shared with TRBD2. V gave up 6 bases and J gave up 9 bases; unmatched junction bases: 23. The CDR3 loop spans 18 amino acids. Germline V CDR1 and CDR2: SGHVS, FNYEAQ.